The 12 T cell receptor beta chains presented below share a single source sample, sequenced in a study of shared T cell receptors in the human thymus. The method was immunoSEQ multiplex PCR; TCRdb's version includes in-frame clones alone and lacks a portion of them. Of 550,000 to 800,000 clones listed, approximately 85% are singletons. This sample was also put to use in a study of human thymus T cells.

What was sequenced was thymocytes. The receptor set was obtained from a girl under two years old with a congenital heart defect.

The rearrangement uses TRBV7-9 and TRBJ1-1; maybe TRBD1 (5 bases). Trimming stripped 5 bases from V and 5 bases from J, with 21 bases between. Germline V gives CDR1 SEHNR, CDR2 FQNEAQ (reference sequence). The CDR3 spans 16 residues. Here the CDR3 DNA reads TGTGCCAGCAGCCAGGGCAGTGAGCAACGATGGACTGAAGCTTTCTTT. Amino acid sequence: CASSQGSEQRWTEAFF.

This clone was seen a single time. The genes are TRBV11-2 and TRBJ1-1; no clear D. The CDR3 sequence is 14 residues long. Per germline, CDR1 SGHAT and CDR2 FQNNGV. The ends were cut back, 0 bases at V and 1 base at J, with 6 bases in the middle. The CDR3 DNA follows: TGTGCCAGCAGCTTAGAGGCAGAGAACACTGAAGCTTTCTTT. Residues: CASSLEAENTEAFF.

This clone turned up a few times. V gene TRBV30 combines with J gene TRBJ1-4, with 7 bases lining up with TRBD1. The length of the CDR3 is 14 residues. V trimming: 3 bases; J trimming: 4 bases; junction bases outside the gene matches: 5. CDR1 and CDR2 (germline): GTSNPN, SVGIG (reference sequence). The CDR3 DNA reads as TGTGCCTGGAGGGGGGACAGTATTAATGAAAAACTGTTTTTT. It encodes CAWRGDSINEKLFF.

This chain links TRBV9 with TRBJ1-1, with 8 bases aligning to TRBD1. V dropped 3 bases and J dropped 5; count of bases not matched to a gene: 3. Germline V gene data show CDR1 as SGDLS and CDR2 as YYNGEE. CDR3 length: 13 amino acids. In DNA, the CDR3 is TGTGCCAGCAGCGCCCGGACAGGGACTGAAGCTTTCTTT. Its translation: CASSARTGTEAFF.

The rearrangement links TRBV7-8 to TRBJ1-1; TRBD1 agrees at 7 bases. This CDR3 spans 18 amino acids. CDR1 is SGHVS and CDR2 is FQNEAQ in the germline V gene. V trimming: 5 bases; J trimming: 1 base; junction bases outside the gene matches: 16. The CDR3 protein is CASSPRQGSGGGNTEAFF. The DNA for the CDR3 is TGTGCCAGCAGCCCCAGACAGGGTTCGGGAGGGGGGAACACTGAAGCTTTCTTT.

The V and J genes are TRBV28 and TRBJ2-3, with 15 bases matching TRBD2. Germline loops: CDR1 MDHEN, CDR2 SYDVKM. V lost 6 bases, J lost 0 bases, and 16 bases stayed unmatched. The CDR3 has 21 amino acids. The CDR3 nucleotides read TGTGCCAGCAGGCTCCCAGGACTAGCGGGGGGGCGTGACCACAGCACAGATACGCAGTATTTT. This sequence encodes CASRLPGLAGGRDHSTDTQYF.

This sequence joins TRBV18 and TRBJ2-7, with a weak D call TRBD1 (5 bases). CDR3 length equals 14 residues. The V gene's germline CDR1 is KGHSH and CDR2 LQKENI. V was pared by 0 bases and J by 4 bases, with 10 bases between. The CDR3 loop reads CASSPPVGHYEQYF. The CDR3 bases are TGTGCCAGCTCACCACCGGTCGGACATTACGAGCAGTACTTC.

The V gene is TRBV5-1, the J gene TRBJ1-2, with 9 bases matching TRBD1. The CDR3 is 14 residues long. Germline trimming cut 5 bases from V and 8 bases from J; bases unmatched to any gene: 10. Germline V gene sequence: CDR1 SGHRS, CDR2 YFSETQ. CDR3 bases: TGCGCCAGCAGAGACCGGGACAGGGAACAAGGCTACACCTTC. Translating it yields CASRDRDREQGYTF.

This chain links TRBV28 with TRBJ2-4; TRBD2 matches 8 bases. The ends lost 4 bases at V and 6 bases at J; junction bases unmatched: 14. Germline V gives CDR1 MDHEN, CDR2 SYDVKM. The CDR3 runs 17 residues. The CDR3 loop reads CASSSPRGGALPNIQYF. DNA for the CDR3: TGTGCCAGCAGTTCTCCTCGGGGGGGGGCTCTTCCAAACATTCAGTACTTC.

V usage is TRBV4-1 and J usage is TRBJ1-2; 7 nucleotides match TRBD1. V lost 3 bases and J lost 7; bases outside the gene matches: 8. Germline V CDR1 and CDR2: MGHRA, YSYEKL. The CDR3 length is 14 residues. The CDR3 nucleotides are TGCGCCAGCAGCCAGCACGACAGGGTAGGTGGCTACACCTTC. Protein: CASSQHDRVGGYTF.

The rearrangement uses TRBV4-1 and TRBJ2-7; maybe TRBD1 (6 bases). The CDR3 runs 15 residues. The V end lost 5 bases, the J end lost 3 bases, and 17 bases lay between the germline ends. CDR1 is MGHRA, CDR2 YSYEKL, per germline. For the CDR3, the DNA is TGCGCCAGCAGCTTTGCCCGGGACACGTACTACGAGCAGTACTTC. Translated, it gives CASSFARDTYYEQYF.

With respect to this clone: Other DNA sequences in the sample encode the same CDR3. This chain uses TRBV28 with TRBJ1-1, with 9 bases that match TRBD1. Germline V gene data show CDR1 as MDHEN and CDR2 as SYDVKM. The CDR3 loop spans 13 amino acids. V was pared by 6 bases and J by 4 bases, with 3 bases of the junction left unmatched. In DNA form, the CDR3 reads TGTGCCAGCAGCCTGACAGGGGGCACTGAAGCTTTCTTT. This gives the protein CASSLTGGTEAFF.